This T cell receptor beta chain was captured by sequencing in a study of cytomegalovirus exposure and HLA in healthy donors. Only in-frame clones appear in the TCRdb table, and some are missing; sequencing was by immunoSEQ multiplex PCR. The table lists some 85,000 clones, approximately 96% of them singletons. Germline-derived CDR1 and CDR2 are GTSNPN and SVGIG (reference sequence). V lost 4 bases and J lost 5, with 20 bases in between. This CDR3 region has 15 residues. This clonotype originated in a woman under 30 in good health and CMV-seronegative. Specimen: PBMCs. The J gene is TRBJ1-2, the V gene TRBV30; the D gene is possibly TRBD1 (5 bases). The CDR3 reads CAWTPTPGYWYGYTF. CDR3 nucleotides: TGTGCCTGGACCCCAACTCCAGGGTATTGGTATGGCTACACCTTC.